The 12 T cell receptor beta chains below were found in one sample sequenced in a study of blood T cell repertoires in COVID-19. Data came from immunoSEQ multiplex PCR; TCRdb stores just in-frame clones and leaves some out. The data contain roughly 110,000 clones, about 90% of them singletons. Material: peripheral blood. The receptors originated from a middle-aged man with active or convalescent COVID-19.

The chain recombines TRBV7-8 with TRBJ2-7; 8 bases fit TRBD2. Per germline, CDR1 SGHVS and CDR2 FQNEAQ. CDR3 length: 17 amino acids. Losses at the gene ends were 6 bases for V and 5 bases for J; bases not matched to a gene: 18. DNA for the CDR3: TGTGCCAGCAGTTCAGGGAAGAATAGCGGGATGATCGACGAGCAGTACTTC. It is translated as CASSSGKNSGMIDEQYF.

The V gene is TRBV6-4, the J gene TRBJ2-1, with 9 bases fitting TRBD2. Trimming removed 4 bases from V and 4 bases from J; junction bases left unmatched: 5. The CDR3 is 15 residues long. Per germline, CDR1 MRHNA and CDR2 SNTAGT. The CDR3: CASSVASGEYNEQFF. CDR3 nucleotide sequence: TGTGCCAGCAGTGTGGCTAGCGGGGAGTACAATGAGCAGTTCTTC.

The chain joins TRBV27 to TRBJ1-2; 9 bases align to TRBD1. This CDR3 is 16 amino acids long. With 5 bases clipped from V and 8 bases from J, the junction kept 15 bases outside the gene matches. Germline CDR1 is MNHEY and CDR2 is SMNVEV (reference sequence). The CDR3 sequence is CASSNLSPRQGGGYTF. In DNA form, the CDR3 reads TGTGCCAGCAGTAACCTAAGCCCTCGACAGGGGGGCGGCTACACCTTC.

This clone came up many times. This chain links TRBV30 with TRBJ1-2; a weak D match, TRBD1 (5 bases). This CDR3 comprises 12 residues. Germline V CDR1 and CDR2: GTSNPN, SVGIG (reference sequence). The germline V and J ends were trimmed by 8 bases and 6 bases, with 16 bases remaining between them. CDR3 in amino acids: CAGVRGGNGYTF. The CDR3 coding sequence is TGTGCCGGGGTCCGGGGGGGGAATGGCTACACCTTC.

This chain joins TRBV18 and TRBJ2-3, with 15 bases lining up with TRBD2. This CDR3 contains 17 residues. After removal of 2 bases from V and 3 bases from J, the junction contained 3 bases not matched to a gene. Germline values: CDR1 KGHSH, CDR2 LQKENI. The CDR3 DNA reads TGTGCCAGCTCACCAACGGGACTAGCGGGAGGTACAGATACGCAGTATTTT. The encoded protein is CASSPTGLAGGTDTQYF.

The chain employs TRBV9 and TRBJ2-7; 8 bases line up with TRBD1. Germline-derived CDR1 and CDR2 are SGDLS and YYNGEE. V gave up 3 bases and J gave up 6 bases; unmatched junction bases: 8. The CDR3 loop spans 14 amino acids. CDR3 in amino acids: CASSAGTGSVEQYF. The CDR3 nucleotides read TGTGCCAGCAGCGCCGGGACAGGTTCGGTCGAGCAGTACTTC.

This CDR3 is CASSLTRGSGGELFF. For the CDR3, the DNA is TGTGCCAGCAGCTTAACCAGGGGGAGTGGCGGGGAGCTGTTTTTT. The rearrangement joins TRBV7-3 to TRBJ2-2, with 7 bases aligning to TRBD1. The germline V gene encodes CDR1 SGHTA and CDR2 FQGTGA. V lost 0 bases to trimming and J lost 7 bases; unmatched junction nucleotides: 5. CDR3 length equals 15 residues.

The rearrangement uses TRBV3-1 (or the pseudogene TRBV3-2) and TRBJ1-4; unclear D gene. Germline values: CDR1 LGHDT, CDR2 YNNKEL (reference sequence). The CDR3 covers 15 residues. Trimming shortened V by 1 base and J by 4 bases, and 10 bases separated the two germline ends. The CDR3 coding sequence is TGTGCCAGCAGCCAAGTAGGGAGGGATAATGAAAAACTGTTTTTT. Amino acids: CASSQVGRDNEKLFF.

The chain is built from TRBV7-6 and TRBJ2-4; 7 positions match TRBD1. Germline V gene sequence: CDR1 SGHVS, CDR2 FNYEAQ. The CDR3 totals 11 residues. V shed 3 bases, J shed 13 bases, and the junction held 3 bases outside the gene matches. CDR3: CASSLRDSQYF. Written as DNA, the CDR3 is TGTGCCAGCAGCTTGAGGGACAGCCAGTACTTC.

The gene calls are TRBV6-5 and TRBJ2-1, with TRBD1 matching over 9 bases. From germline, CDR1 is MNHEY and CDR2 SVGAGI. This CDR3 contains 14 residues. J lost 6 bases, V lost 8 bases, and 8 bases had no gene match. This CDR3 is CASHRDRVGNEQFF. CDR3 bases: TGTGCCAGCCATCGGGACAGGGTTGGCAATGAGCAGTTCTTC.

CDR3 protein: CASRRQGAETEAFF. The CDR3 DNA sequence: TGTGCCAGCAGAAGACAGGGGGCTGAGACTGAAGCTTTCTTT. This chain uses TRBV7-9 with TRBJ1-1; 10 bases match TRBD1. The CDR3 totals 14 residues. Germline V lookup: CDR1 SEHNR, CDR2 FQNEAQ (reference sequence). V shed 6 bases, J shed 5 bases, and the junction held 6 bases outside the gene matches.

The chain recombines TRBV27 with TRBJ1-2, with D possibly matching TRBD1 (5 bases). Looked up from germline, CDR1 is MNHEY and CDR2 is SMNVEV (reference sequence). V was pared by 3 bases and J by 6 bases, with 11 bases between. The CDR3 covers 13 residues. CDR3 protein: CASSFSAGNGYTF. The CDR3 bases are TGTGCCAGCAGTTTCTCGGCAGGGAATGGCTACACCTTC.